One sample yielded the 3 T cell receptor beta chains listed below, sequenced in a study of radiation and T cells in renal cell carcinoma. Time point in this sample: baseline pretreatment blood. Treatment given: 15 Gy SBRT to primary tumor, nephrectomy 4 weeks later. Produced via immunoSEQ multiplex PCR; TCRdb's table is partial and in-frame only. The sample has just over 95,000 clones; approximately 86% are singletons. The source material was blood, sampled from a patient whose treatment included radiotherapy and nephrectomy. These receptors were collected from a man aged 45-60 years with renal cell carcinoma.

This chain links TRBV5-1 with TRBJ2-3; D tentatively fits TRBD1 or TRBD2 (6 bases each). The germline CDR1 and CDR2 sequences are SGHRS and YFSETQ. CDR3 length equals 14 residues. V gave up 5 bases and J gave up 2 bases, with 12 bases separating them. The CDR3 DNA is TGCGCCAGCAGGGATGGGGGGCCCACAGATACGCAGTATTTT. This codes for CASRDGGPTDTQYF.

This chain joins TRBV7-6 and TRBJ2-7; TRBD1 agrees at 7 bases. This CDR3 contains 15 residues. The V segment lost 3 bases and the J segment 4 bases; nucleotides outside the gene matches: 9. The V gene's germline CDR1 is SGHVS and CDR2 FNYEAQ. CDR3 protein: CASSFQHRGLYEQYF. DNA of the CDR3: TGTGCCAGCAGCTTTCAGCACAGGGGATTGTACGAGCAGTACTTC.

This rearrangement joins TRBV19 to TRBJ2-2; D not certain. CDR3 length: 14 amino acids. V lost 6 bases and J 1 base, leaving 9 bases between the germline ends. Germline V lookup: CDR1 LNHDA, CDR2 SQIVND (reference sequence). CDR3 in amino acids: CASRWPRNTGELFF. The CDR3 DNA reads TGTGCCAGTAGGTGGCCTCGGAACACCGGGGAGCTGTTTTTT.